The T cell receptor beta chain under discussion was sequenced for a study of patients and donors after allogeneic stem cell transplantation. J gave up 3 bases and V 6 bases, and 5 bases lay outside the gene matches. The length of the CDR3 is 14 residues. The germline gives CDR1 MDHEN, CDR2 SYDVKM. Each CDR3 protein gets one entry after TCRdb re-called the RT-PCR reads with MiXCR. This sample has hundreds of thousands of distinct CDR3 sequences; roughly 16% occur once, and the top ten carry 6.5% to 7.5%. This clonotype originated in a human donor who was either an allogeneic HSCT recipient or a stem cell or donor lymphocyte infusion donor (not recorded which). It is not recorded whose cells these are; they may come from a transplant donor. This chain links TRBV28 with TRBJ2-3; 8 bases match TRBD1. The sequenced material came from blood, either unsorted or a sorted T cell fraction (not recorded which). The CDR3 region has the DNA TGTGCCAGCAGGCGGACAGGGACGACAGATACGCAGTATTTT. Protein sequence: CASRRTGTTDTQYF.